These T cell receptor beta chains were read from a single sample in a study of neurological immune-mediated disorders. TCRdb redid the calling of the 5' RACE reads with MiXCR, one entry per CDR3 protein. This table has nearly 60,000 distinct CDR3 sequences, about 3.4% appearing once. The sample comprised PBMCs. The receptors originated from a woman aged 55-70 years with multiple sclerosis. CDR3s include the opening cysteine and the closing phenylalanine or tryptophan. The D gene is left open where the match is weak. Some rows mark clone size as missing; the rest say once, few, many or name a class of expanded clone.

V gene	CDR3 length	clone size	D gene	J gene	CDR3 DNA	CDR3 protein
TRBV4-2	14	many	-	TRBJ1-1	TGTGCCAGCAGCCAAGGAGTAAAGAACACTGAAGCTTTCTTT	CASSQGVKNTEAFF
TRBV3-1	17	-	-	TRBJ1-3	TGTGCCAGCACCCCGGGTGGGCTCGGACACTTTGGAAACACCATATATTTT	CASTPGGLGHFGNTIYF
TRBV29-1	12	many	-	TRBJ2-4	TGCAGCGCCCAGGGGTACCAAAACATTCAGTACTTC	CSAQGYQNIQYF
TRBV29-1	12	many	TRBD1	TRBJ2-7	TGCAGCGTAGGACAGGACTCCTACGAGCAGTACTTC	CSVGQDSYEQYF
TRBV20-1	13	many	-	TRBJ2-5	TGCAGCTCGTACAGGGACGGCGGAGAGACCCAGTACTTC	CSSYRDGGETQYF
TRBV20-1	14	many	-	TRBJ2-1	TGCAGTGCTAGCGGCCAGAGCTCCTACAATGAGCAGTTCTTC	CSASGQSSYNEQFF
TRBV6-2/TRBV6-3	12	many	-	TRBJ2-5	TGTGCCAGCAGTTACTGGCGAGAGACCCAGTACTTC	CASSYWRETQYF
TRBV7-9	13	many	-	TRBJ2-7	TGTGCCAGCAGCTTAGGAGGGAATCGGGAGCAGTACTTC	CASSLGGNREQYF
TRBV6-4	14	many	TRBD2	TRBJ2-5	TGTGCCAGCAGTCCGGGAGGGGCCCAAGAGACCCAGTACTTC	CASSPGGAQETQYF
TRBV12-3/TRBV12-4	16	many	-	TRBJ2-5	TGTGCCAGCAGTGTTGCCGGGACTTGGCCGAAGGAGACCCAGTACTTC	CASSVAGTWPKETQYF
TRBV4-3	18	many	-	TRBJ2-6	TGCGCCAGCAGCCAAGGATCAGGAGTCGGGTCTGGGGCCAACGTCCTGACTTTC	CASSQGSGVGSGANVLTF
TRBV20-1	15	many	-	TRBJ1-3	TGCAGTGCTAGTCCGGGAGTAAGCTCTGGAAACACCATATATTTT	CSASPGVSSGNTIYF
TRBV7-7	16	many	-	TRBJ2-7	TGTGCCAGCAGCTTATCTGTGGACATGGGTCCCTACGAGCAGTACTTC	CASSLSVDMGPYEQYF
TRBV7-6	15	many	TRBD1	TRBJ2-2	TGTGCCAGCAGCTACCCCTCACAGGGGGCCGGGGAGCTGTTTTTT	CASSYPSQGAGELFF
TRBV20-1	13	many	-	TRBJ1-6	TGCAGTGCTAAACAGGGTTATAATTCACCCCTCCACTTT	CSAKQGYNSPLHF
TRBV21-1	15	-	-	TRBJ1-5	TGTGCCAGCAGCAAAGCTGCCCAGGGCCGAAAGACCCAGAATTTT	CASSKAAQGRKTQNF
TRBV12-3/TRBV12-4	17	many	-	TRBJ2-1	TGTGCCAGCAGGCAAAAAATCCGGGACCAGAATGACAATGAGCAGTTCTTC	CASRQKIRDQNDNEQFF
TRBV2	12	few	-	TRBJ1-1	TGTGCCAGCAGTGCAGAGAACACTGAAGCTTTCTTT	CASSAENTEAFF
TRBV5-1	15	many	TRBD1	TRBJ2-3	TGCGCCAGCAGCTCATGGGGACAGGGCACAGATACGCAGTATTTT	CASSSWGQGTDTQYF
TRBV20-1	14	many	-	TRBJ2-3	TGCAGTGCTAGATGGCGGGGGCACACAGATACGCAGTATTTT	CSARWRGHTDTQYF
TRBV29-1	13	many	TRBD2	TRBJ2-7	TGCAGCGTTCAACCGGGGGGGGATCGGGAGCAGTACTTC	CSVQPGGDREQYF
TRBV7-3	13	many	TRBD1	TRBJ1-2	TGTGCCAGCAGCGCGTCAGGGGGAAGAGGCTACACCTTC	CASSASGGRGYTF
TRBV10-2	14	many	-	TRBJ2-1	TGCGCCAGCATGGCGGGACTTTCCTACAATGAGCAGTTCTTC	CASMAGLSYNEQFF
TRBV29-1	11	many	-	TRBJ1-1	TGCAGCGTGACTGTCAGGCCTGAAGCTTTCTTT	CSVTVRPEAFF
TRBV5-1	15	-	-	TRBJ2-7	TGCGCCAGCAGCTTGGGGGGCCTAAGACGCAAAGAGCAGTACTTC	CASSLGGLRRKEQYF
TRBV5-1	14	-	TRBD1	TRBJ1-1	TGCGCCAGCAGCCAGGGACAGGGGGTCAAAGAAGCTTTCTTT	CASSQGQGVKEAFF
TRBV6-2/TRBV6-3	16	many	TRBD1	TRBJ1-2	TGTGCCAGCAGTTACCACACAGGACAGGGGGCCTATGGCTACACCTTC	CASSYHTGQGAYGYTF
TRBV5-1	15	many	TRBD2	TRBJ2-1	TGCGCCAGCAGCTTCGCGGGAGGGAGCTACAATGAGCAGTTCTTC	CASSFAGGSYNEQFF
TRBV28	17	many	-	TRBJ2-3	TGTGCCAGCAACCCAAGGGCCTGGGGGCGGAACACAGATACGCAGTATTTT	CASNPRAWGRNTDTQYF
TRBV3-1	15	many	TRBD1	TRBJ1-1	TGTGCCAGCAGCCAAGGGTACAGGGGGAACACTGAAGCTTTCTTT	CASSQGYRGNTEAFF
TRBV7-6	18	few	TRBD1	TRBJ2-5	TGTGCCAGCAGCTCGCCAACTCGGGACAGGGCCATCGAGGAGACCCAGTACTTC	CASSSPTRDRAIEETQYF